This T cell receptor beta chain came from a study of T-cell reconstitution after alpha-beta-depleted transplantation in children (dated by TCRdb to 2016 to 2017). In terms of the full investigation: T-cell immune reconstitution after TCRalphabeta/CD19-depleted allogeneic hematopoietic cell transplantation in children was quantitatively tracked in the study by means of TCR repertoire profiling. The investigation overall reported the following: About two months after transplant, the apparently early recovery of alphabetaT-cell counts reportedly depended on just several hundred clones that had expanded rapidly and came from non-depleted graft cells. The frequencies of hyperexpanded clones fell over the following months, and after one year, T-cell counts and TCRbeta diversity were mostly attributed to newly produced T cells. The high TCRbeta diversity at day 60 in some patients was ascribed to recipient T cells and intrathymic progenitors that had survived conditioning.

According to the study, the label for this sample's treatment or condition signals: allogeneic hematopoietic cell transplantation with graft depleted of TCRalphabeta T cells and CD19 B cells. TCRalphabeta/CD19-depleted allogeneic hematopoietic cell grafts were given to the transplant recipients, all of whom were children. In regard to this clonotype: There is no known antigen for this receptor. There are no base qualities to consult, and no much larger clone falls within one base.

Between the V and J ends, shortened by 1 base and 0 bases respectively, the junction contains 10 bases. The germline V gene yields MGHDK for CDR1 and SYGVNS for CDR2. The CDR3 numbers 15 residues from cysteine through phenylalanine. CDR3 DNA only is kept here, 45 bases in frame from base 1. Library preparation employed PCR. The instrument was an Illumina HiSeq 2500. To normalize quantification of the TCRbeta repertoire, the TCR libraries were built with molecular barcoding that relied on unique molecular identifiers. In-frame beta chains were kept once TCRdb had trimmed the public reads at Q25 with fastp and called clones with MiXCR. Rows matching on CDR3 protein sequence are summarized as one entry with the most common DNA and genes. The sample table holds over 200,000 distinct CDR3 sequences, of which roughly a tenth were seen once. In total, the top ten clones hold under 30% of the sample.

This sequence uses TRBV25-1 and TRBJ2-7; too little of a D gene remains to name it. The receptor was isolated from a child in the first two years of life with acute myeloid leukemia, due to receive a stem cell transplant. The input for sequencing was PBMCs, taken before TCRalphabeta/CD19-depleted stem cell transplant. The CDR3 has the sequence CASSEWADSSYEQYF. Here is the DNA: TGTGCCAGCAGTGAATGGGCGGATTCCTCCTACGAGCAGTACTTC.